One sample yielded the 21 T cell receptor beta chains listed below, sequenced in a study of T-cell reconstitution after alpha-beta-depleted transplantation in children. As it was prepared, the TCRbeta library received unique molecular identifiers. Each CDR3 protein is one row after TCRdb ran MiXCR on the PCR reads. Of tens of thousands of distinct CDR3 sequences listed, around a sixth are singletons. This specimen consisted of PBMCs, mostly from graft donor cells, obtained 360 days after TCRalphabeta/CD19-depleted stem cell transplant. Receptor source: a male patient aged 2 to 10 who had a stem cell transplant for acute lymphoblastic leukemia, so the T cells may come from the graft donor.

This clonotype has more than one count but fewer than ten. This chain connects TRBV11-2 to TRBJ2-5; the match to TRBD2 covers 9 bases. With V trimmed by 5 bases and J by 5 bases, 3 bases remained unmatched. This CDR3 has 13 amino acids. The germline CDR1 and CDR2 sequences are SGHAT and FQNNGV. The CDR3 DNA follows: TGTGCCAGCAGCCGCGGGGGGGATGAGACCCAGTACTTC. It specifies CASSRGGDETQYF. The full variable domain, with the rest looked up from reference TRBV11-2 and TRBJ2-5, is EAGVAQSPRYKIIEKRQSVAFWCNPISGHATLYWYQQILGQGPKLLIQFQNNGVVDDSQLPKDRFSAERLKGVDSTLKIQPAKLEDSAVYLCASSRGGDETQYFGPGTRLLVL.

This clonotype was observed a handful of times. Written as DNA, the CDR3 is TGCGCCAGCAGCTTGTCTGGACAGCTCGGGCAGCCCCAGCATTTT. Protein sequence: CASSLSGQLGQPQHF. This rearrangement joins TRBV5-1 to TRBJ1-5, with D maybe TRBD1 (6 bases). V dropped 1 base and J dropped 7 bases, with 15 bases sitting between them. Germline CDR1 and CDR2: SGHRS and YFSETQ. CDR3 length equals 15 residues.

This clonotype was detected only a few times. The rearrangement links TRBV7-9 to TRBJ2-7; 8 bases are a match to TRBD2. Germline CDR1 reads SEHNR; CDR2 reads FQNEAQ (reference sequence). The CDR3 is 14 residues long. V lost 6 bases, J lost 3 bases, and 7 bases stayed unmatched. As DNA, the CDR3 is TGTGCCAGCAGTCGGACTAGCTACGACTACGAGCAGTACTTC. Protein sequence: CASSRTSYDYEQYF. Full variable domain (rest looked up from reference TRBV7-9 and TRBJ2-7): DTGVSQNPRHKITKRGQNVTFRCDPISEHNRLYWYRQTLGQGPEFLTYFQNEAQLEKSRLLSDRFSAERPKGSFSTLEIQRTEQGDSAMYLCASSRTSYDYEQYFGPGTRLTVT.

V is TRBV25-1 and J is TRBJ2-1; D might be TRBD2 (6 bases). Germline V gene lookup returns CDR1 MGHDK and CDR2 SYGVNS. The CDR3 contains 17 residues. Trimming removed 3 bases from V and 0 bases from J, with 15 bases in between. The CDR3 protein is CASSEPLGGVSYNEQFF. DNA for the CDR3: TGTGCCAGCAGTGAGCCCCTTGGCGGGGTCTCCTACAATGAGCAGTTCTTC.

The chain couples TRBV27 to TRBJ1-5, with 9 bases aligning to TRBD1. Germline loops: CDR1 MNHEY, CDR2 SMNVEV (reference sequence). J was trimmed by 1 base and V by 6 bases; bases with no gene match: 4. This CDR3 has 15 amino acids. The CDR3, as DNA: TGTGCCAGCAGGGGACAGGGAAGGAGCAATCAGCCCCAGCATTTT. It is translated as CASRGQGRSNQPQHF.

V gene TRBV12-3 or TRBV12-4 combines with J gene TRBJ2-3, with a possible D match to TRBD1 (6 bases). V lost 5 bases, J lost 0 bases, and 12 bases lay in between. The CDR3 loop spans 15 amino acids. The DNA for the CDR3 is TGTGCCAGCAGTCTAGAAGGGGGTAGCACAGATACGCAGTATTTT. It translates to CASSLEGGSTDTQYF.

This clonotype was counted between two and nine times. The chain is built from TRBV4-1 and TRBJ1-3; D is unresolved. V shed 1 base and J shed 2 bases, with 18 bases lying between them. The CDR3 is 18 residues long. The germline gives CDR1 MGHRA, CDR2 YSYEKL. The CDR3: CASSQAGAGSSTGNTIYF. The DNA of the CDR3 is TGCGCCAGCAGCCAAGCCGGCGCCGGGTCTAGCACTGGAAACACCATATATTTT.

This clonotype occurred a few times. The chain links TRBV5-1 to TRBJ2-7; TRBD1 agrees at 10 bases. The CDR3 covers 17 residues. Looked up from germline, CDR1 is SGHRS and CDR2 is YFSETQ. Losses at the gene ends were 4 bases for V and 3 bases for J; bases not matched to a gene: 13. The CDR3 DNA follows: TGCGCCAGCAGCCGTTTGGGGGACAGGGGCAGTGACTACGAGCAGTACTTC. Encoded protein: CASSRLGDRGSDYEQYF.

The rearrangement uses TRBV25-1 and TRBJ2-3; TRBD2 agrees at 8 bases. J was trimmed by 5 bases and V by 3 bases; bases with no gene match: 10. The CDR3 is made up of 16 amino acids. Germline CDR1 reads MGHDK; CDR2 reads SYGVNS. The CDR3 DNA follows: TGTGCCAGCAGTGAGAGTGGGCTAGCGGGTTTAGATACGCAGTATTTT. It translates to CASSESGLAGLDTQYF.

The chain joins TRBV30 to TRBJ2-4, with D possibly being TRBD2 (6 bases). Per germline, CDR1 GTSNPN and CDR2 SVGIG (reference sequence). V was clipped by 3 bases and J by 0 bases, with 18 bases between them. The length of the CDR3 is 17 residues. The CDR3 region is CAWRGVGWRGAKNIQYF. Here the CDR3 DNA reads TGTGCCTGGAGAGGTGTCGGGTGGCGGGGAGCCAAAAACATTCAGTACTTC.

This clonotype has just a few counts. The rearrangement uses TRBV7-8 and TRBJ1-5; D is ambiguous. The germline gives CDR1 SGHVS, CDR2 FQNEAQ. V was clipped by 5 bases and J by 9 bases, with 20 bases between them. This CDR3 is 15 amino acids long. Here the CDR3 reads CASSPYNRGSRPQHF. The CDR3 DNA reads as TGTGCCAGCAGCCCCTATAACAGAGGATCCAGGCCCCAGCATTTT.

The J gene is TRBJ2-1, the V gene TRBV12-3 or TRBV12-4, with 10 bases identical to TRBD2. The CDR3 has 16 amino acids. Unmatched junction bases numbered 8, after V lost 3 bases and J lost 6 bases. The CDR3 nucleotides read TGTGCCAGCAGTTTGAGAGCTAGCGGGAGAAGCAATGAGCAGTTCTTC. It yields the protein CASSLRASGRSNEQFF.

The V and J genes are TRBV12-3 or TRBV12-4 and TRBJ1-6, with 7 bases aligning to TRBD1. V was pared by 6 bases and J by 6 bases, with 8 bases of the junction left unmatched. The CDR3 sequence is 15 residues long. In nucleotides, the CDR3 is TGTGCCAGCAGAAAACCGGGACAGAGTAATTCACCCCTCCACTTT. This encodes CASRKPGQSNSPLHF.

The genes are TRBV5-1 and TRBJ1-1; the D is unclear. CDR3 size: 13 residues. Germline V gene data show CDR1 as SGHRS and CDR2 as YFSETQ. Between the trimmed V and J ends, which lost 1 base and 5 bases, there was a span of 9 bases. CDR3 region: CASSLSVVTEAFF. In DNA form, the CDR3 reads TGCGCCAGCAGCTTGTCTGTTGTGACTGAAGCTTTCTTT.

This clonotype was counted only a few times. J is TRBJ2-7 and V is TRBV21-1; the table's D call, TRBD1, was not checked against the DNA. TRBV21-1 has pseudogene status. This CDR3 is 14 amino acids long. This chain's CDR3 is CASSTVQGGYEQYF. In DNA form, the CDR3 reads TGTGCCAGCAGCACGGTACAGGGGGGTTACGAGCAGTACTTC.

This clonotype has more than one count but fewer than ten. The V call is TRBV12-3 or TRBV12-4, the J call TRBJ2-1; 16 nucleotides match TRBD2. The ends lost 2 bases at V and 0 bases at J; junction bases unmatched: 7. CDR3 length: 20 residues. CDR3 sequence reads: CASSLRGGLAGGSSYNEQFF. The CDR3 DNA follows: TGTGCCAGCAGTTTAAGAGGGGGACTAGCGGGAGGGTCCTCCTACAATGAGCAGTTCTTC.

This chain joins TRBV19 and TRBJ2-3; 7 nucleotides align to TRBD2. CDR1 is LNHDA, CDR2 SQIVND, per germline (reference sequence). Trimming removed 0 bases from V and 5 bases from J; junction bases left unmatched: 8. This CDR3 has 16 residues. The CDR3 region is CASSIDPEGGRDTQYF. Written as DNA, the CDR3 is TGTGCCAGTAGTATAGATCCTGAGGGAGGGCGAGATACGCAGTATTTT.

This clonotype was seen more than once but under ten times. The V and J genes are TRBV5-1 and TRBJ2-7, with 8 bases identical to TRBD2. CDR3 size: 15 residues. Germline CDR1 is SGHRS and CDR2 is YFSETQ. J gave up 0 bases and V 4 bases, and 6 bases lay outside the gene matches. The CDR3 here is CASSQKSGSSYEQYF. The CDR3, as DNA: TGCGCCAGCAGCCAGAAGAGCGGGAGCTCCTACGAGCAGTACTTC. The full variable domain, in which reference TRBV5-1 and TRBJ2-7 provide the parts outside the CDR3, is KAGVTQTPRYLIKTRGQQVTLSCSPISGHRSVSWYQQTPGQGLQFLFEYFSETQRNKGNFPGRFSGRQFSNSRSEMNVSTLELGDSALYLCASSQKSGSSYEQYFGPGTRLTVT.

This clonotype came up a few times. The genes are TRBV18 and TRBJ2-1; 7 bases are shared with TRBD1. Germline CDR1 is KGHSH and CDR2 is LQKENI. CDR3 length equals 18 residues. J lost 0 bases, V lost 3 bases, and 11 bases had no gene match. DNA for the CDR3: TGTGCCAGCTCACCTCGGGACAGTTGGACCAGCTCCTACAATGAGCAGTTCTTC. Its protein is CASSPRDSWTSSYNEQFF.

This chain uses TRBV4-1 with TRBJ2-2, with a tentative D call TRBD1 (5 bases). V was pared by 2 bases and J by 2 bases, with 12 bases between. The CDR3 sequence is 16 residues long. The germline CDR1 and CDR2 sequences are MGHRA and YSYEKL. CDR3 coding DNA: TGCGCCAGCAGCCAATTCTCGACAGTAAACACCGGGGAGCTGTTTTTT. Translating it yields CASSQFSTVNTGELFF.

This sequence joins TRBV5-5 and TRBJ2-5; D is perhaps TRBD1 (6 bases). With 2 bases removed from V and 1 base from J, the gap between germline ends came to 9 bases. This CDR3 is 14 amino acids long. Germline V gives CDR1 SGHKS, CDR2 YYEKEE (reference sequence). As DNA, the CDR3 is TGTGCCAGCAGCTTCCTCAGGGGCCAAGAGACCCAGTACTTC. This gives the protein CASSFLRGQETQYF.